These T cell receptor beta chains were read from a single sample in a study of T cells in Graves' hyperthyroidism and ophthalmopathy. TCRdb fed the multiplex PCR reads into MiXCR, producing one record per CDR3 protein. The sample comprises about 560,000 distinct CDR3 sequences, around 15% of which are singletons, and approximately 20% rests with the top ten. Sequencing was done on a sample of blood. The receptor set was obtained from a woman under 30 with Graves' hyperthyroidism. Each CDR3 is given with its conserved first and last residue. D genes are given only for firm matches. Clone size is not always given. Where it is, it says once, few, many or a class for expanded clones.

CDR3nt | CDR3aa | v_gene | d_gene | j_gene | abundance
TGTGCCAGCAGTTTCAGGCAGGGGTGGGAGACCCAGTACTTC | CASSFRQGWETQYF | TRBV12-3/TRBV12-4 | - | TRBJ2-5 | many
TGTGCCAGCAGGAATTGGGGACAGGGACTCGGCGGCAATCAGCCCCAGCATTTT | CASRNWGQGLGGNQPQHF | TRBV6-1 | TRBD1 | TRBJ1-5 | few
TGTGCCAGCAGTTTATGGGGGTTCGTGAGGGGGCATCAGCCCCAGCATTTT | CASSLWGFVRGHQPQHF | TRBV28 | TRBD1 | TRBJ1-5 | -
TGTGCCAGCAGTTTATCGATAACAGTCGAAGCTTTCTTT | CASSLSITVEAFF | TRBV28 | - | TRBJ1-1 | many
TGTGCCAGCAGTGTGGTTTCGTGGGGGGGGGTCCAAGAGACCCAGTACTTC | CASSVVSWGGVQETQYF | TRBV6-1 | TRBD2 | TRBJ2-5 | -
TGTGCCACCAGCGCCCGCCGGGGAACAAGCTCCTACAATGAGCAGTTCTTC | CATSARRGTSSYNEQFF | TRBV15 | - | TRBJ2-1 | -
TGTGCCAGCAGCCCCTGGGGGAGGGAGCTGTTTTTT | CASSPWGRELFF | TRBV5-4 | - | TRBJ2-2 | once
TGTGCCGAACGGGAGGGGGCGGACACCGGGGAGCTGTTTTTT | CAEREGADTGELFF | TRBV6-2/TRBV6-3 | - | TRBJ2-2 | many
TGCGCCAGCAGTTTTTCAGGTTCAGCTAACTATGGCTACACCTTC | CASSFSGSANYGYTF | TRBV5-1 | - | TRBJ1-2 | -
TGTGCCACCAGTGGTGGCAGCTACGAGCAGTACTTC | CATSGGSYEQYF | TRBV24-1 | - | TRBJ2-7 | many
TGTGCCACCTTGGGACAGCCCGGGGACAGGGAGCGGGAAGATACGCAGTATTTT | CATLGQPGDREREDTQYF | TRBV12-3/TRBV12-4 | TRBD1 | TRBJ2-3 | many
TGTGCCAGTAAGGGACTGGTCTACAATGAGCAGTTCTTC | CASKGLVYNEQFF | TRBV19 | - | TRBJ2-1 | -
TGTGCCAGCAGCCAAGCCCCGGGATCACAAGAGACCCAGTACTTC | CASSQAPGSQETQYF | TRBV3-1 | - | TRBJ2-5 | many